One T cell receptor beta chain is described in this entry. This CDR3 spans 13 amino acids. Trimming left V 4 bases short and J 9 bases short, with 13 bases between. In the authors' methods: Reference gene primer amplification gave estimated nucleated cell counts. The table came from immunoSEQ multiplex PCR; TCRdb's copy has only in-frame clones and leaves some out. V and J calls and clone size are those listed in that table; D and trimming were worked out from the DNA. The sample has about 180,000 clones; about nine tenths are singletons. This entry belongs to a study of blood T cell repertoires in COVID-19. On the study more broadly: Samples of COVID-19 (acute and convalescent) were obtained from the United States, Italy and Spain.

The source of this sequence is a woman aged 30 to 39 with acute or convalescent COVID-19. V usage is TRBV12-3 or TRBV12-4 and J usage is TRBJ2-4; TRBD2 might be the D (6 bases). Sequenced material: peripheral blood. CDR3 DNA sequence: TGTGCCAGCAGTTCCCCCGGGACTCTCATTCAGTACTTC. Its translation is CASSSPGTLIQYF.